The T cell receptor beta chain described here comes from a study of cytomegalovirus exposure and HLA in healthy donors (dated by TCRdb to the late 2010s). Regarding the complete study: An earlier analysis of 587 of the donors reported approximately 270 Gb of sequence data and some 120 million unique TCR beta sequences from 150 million to 200 million T cells. Around 320 gigabases of sequencing data and approximately 93 million unique TCR sequences were included in an early release covering roughly 600 HLA-typed donors. Of the roughly 390 genotyped donors, approximately 83% fell in the genetic ancestry cluster associated with self-reported Caucasian donors. The study aimed to test whether cataloging public T cell receptors could reveal signatures of past pathogen exposure. The study profiled the T cell repertoires of 500 to 800 subjects by immunosequencing and related them to cytomegalovirus serostatus. Along with the roughly 710-subject first cohort, a separate validation cohort of roughly 110 different subjects was used. The study combined high-throughput TCR immunosequencing, statistical association of individual TCRs with disease status, and machine learning to predict cytomegalovirus infection status. To study patterns of TCR occurrence, a later analysis re-analyzed previously published TCR beta repertoires from around 670 donors and added high-resolution HLA genotyping. The later analysis used no new phenotypic data to find candidate immune exposures, relying instead on TCR beta sequences and their occurrence across donors. An earlier analysis of 500 to 650 of the donors applied high-throughput TCR beta sequencing to assess whether each TCR beta V gene segment acted as functional or pseudogenic. Donor age, sex, ethnicity and CMV serostatus were compiled together with the repertoire data. A later genetic analysis took genome-wide SNP genotypes for 398 of the 666 donors and used that subset as a discovery cohort. All discovery cohort repertoires had been generated using a single sequencing platform. HLA typing included class I and class II loci at four-digit resolution. The number of donors typed differed by locus, with roughly 629-640 for A, B, C, DRB1 and DQB1, approximately 500 for DQA1, approximately 570 for DPA1, and over 400 for DPB1. Because of strong linkage in the cohort, a handful of DR-DQ haplotypes were treated as single units for association and clustering. Across roughly 420 genotyped donors of the cohort, an average of about 240,000 unique TCR beta nucleotide sequences per donor were sequenced, and about a sixth of those sequences were non-productive.

The cohort consisted of 650 to 700 healthy bone marrow donors. All cohort members were sampled while nominally healthy, although unrecorded immune exposures were likely present. The donor was CMV seronegative and was included in the group of 352 seronegative cohort members. A peripheral blood sample was collected from each donor, and TCR beta sequencing was performed on peripheral blood mononuclear cells. Genomic DNA extraction from the blood cell samples was performed with the Qiagen DNeasy Blood Extraction Kit. Remarks on this clone: The specificity of this receptor is unknown. No base quality information exists; no much larger clone differs at one position.

Points the paper makes about the study in general: In vitro tests confirmed that a few of the cytomegalovirus-associated TCR beta chains recognize cytomegalovirus antigens. In a later analysis, HLA-associated TCR beta chains showed more clonal expansion and lower generation probabilities than non-associated chains that were equally common. A later analysis found that most CMV-associated TCR beta chains appeared HLA-restricted, with HLA associations seemingly driven largely by CMV exposure. The study listed 164 TCR beta chains as associated with cytomegalovirus. Compared with the roughly 710-donor mean, donors in an Asian-associated ancestry cluster had fewer N-insertions in productive TCRs, according to a later genetic analysis. A further reported finding was that TCR beta sequences accurately predicted the HLA-A and HLA-B alleles for most subjects in the first cohort. Linkage disequilibrium might explain the correlated functional status among segregating V segments, but an unknown experimental factor could not be excluded. A later analysis reported that several top co-occurrence clusters appeared linked to parvovirus B19, influenza, CMV and Epstein-Barr virus. The sequencing pipeline was judged likely to have produced a cluster of highly shared sequence variants as a technical artifact. CMV serostatus was the only immune exposure information available for the cohort. While some public TCRs were present in many individuals, most TCR sequences turned up only very rarely across donors. Because counts were too low, around 18 rarely observed V segments, including chromosome 9 orphons, were left out of the earlier analysis of 587 of the donors. When HLA alleles, especially DR and DQ, strongly co-occurred, TCR associations were difficult to assign to individual alleles. Roughly uniform sequencing depth across donors was assumed in presence/absence analyses, although this assumption may not hold. This cohort had only TCR beta chains sequenced, and the lack of alpha or paired-chain data limited which features could be detected. Because HLA typing was unavailable for some donors at each locus, only the typed subset was used in association tests. In an earlier analysis of approximately 590 of the donors, most TCR beta V segments appeared in productive rearrangements about 87% or about 30% of the time, broadly matching IMGT annotations. The authors suggested that the approach could potentially be generalized to other disease states and immunological phenotypes. At a false discovery rate of 0.05, a later analysis linked roughly 17,000 TCR beta sequences to specific HLA alleles. An association between a missense DCLRE1C variant and V-gene and J-gene trimming of TCR beta chains was found in a later genetic analysis and replicated in an independent cohort. The 87-base-pair reads could not distinguish some IMGT-functional V segments, including TRBV6-2 and TRBV6-3, so those segments were excluded. In both the original and validation cohorts, the classifier was reported to diagnose cytomegalovirus status with high specificity and sensitivity. A later analysis found that TCR association rates varied across HLA loci, with DRB1 alleles showing the most associated TCRs and HLA-C alleles the fewest.

Based on the germline V gene, the CDR1 and CDR2 sequences are MNHNS and SASEGT. V is shortened by 3 bases, J by 0 bases, and the region joining them spans 9 bases. Reading from cysteine to phenylalanine, the CDR3 counts 15 amino acids. Just the 45-base CDR3 DNA is kept, in frame starting at base 1. Libraries were built with the immunoSEQ multiplex PCR assay. For the multiplex PCR, a mixture combining 60 forward primers for TCR Vbeta segments and 13 reverse primers for TCR Jbeta segments was used. A multiplex PCR assay on genomic DNA amplified the CDR3 region of rearranged TCR beta genes. On the Illumina HiSeq System, the amplified TCR beta libraries were sequenced as 87-base-pair reads. Per the authors' processing: In a later analysis, some 80 million unique TCR beta chains were counted across the roughly 700 repertoires, and roughly 11 million of these chains were shared by at least two donors. Raw reads were error-corrected and collapsed into unique sequences with a nearest-neighbor algorithm that merged closely related sequences to remove PCR and sequencing errors. CDR3 sequences were aligned to IMGT reference sequences to assign V, D and J gene segments. For a sequence to be retained, at least a six-nucleotide match to both a V gene segment and a J gene segment was required. A rearrangement was called productive if the CDR3 had no stop codons and remained in frame with V and J, and every other rearrangement was called non-productive. CDR3 was defined according to IMGT convention as the region running from the second conserved V-encoded cysteine to the conserved J-encoded phenylalanine. The earlier analysis of about 640 of the donors excluded any sequence lacking an unambiguous match to a single V gene segment. An earlier analysis of 450 to 650 of the donors called V segments functional above 56.7% productive rearrangements and segregating when the between-donor standard deviation exceeded 5%. To diagnose cytomegalovirus status from the catalog of TCR beta chain sequences, a statistical classification framework was built. V and J gene assignment, in a later analysis, came from comparing TCR nucleotide sequences with IMGT/GENE-DB human TR gene sequences. The TCRdist pipeline was used in a later analysis to assign CDR3 sequences and most-parsimonious VDJ recombination scenarios. In a later analysis, each TCR beta chain was defined by its CDR3 amino acid sequence together with its V-gene family, and reads lacking a unique V-gene family were excluded. A later analysis removed over 500 highly shared, low-generation-probability nucleotide sequences to deal with suspected cross-contamination and a sequencing artifact. A later analysis calculated a clonal expansion index for each public chain from normalized within-repertoire ranks of inferred template counts. In a later analysis, generation probabilities were computed with a VDJ recombination model fitted to out-of-frame rearrangements, and the resulting probabilities were checked against IGoR. In a later analysis, hypergeometric tests were used to score TCR-TCR, TCR-HLA and TCR-CMV co-occurrence, with a repertoire-size bias correction applied to TCR pairs. False discovery rates were estimated in a later analysis by permuting HLA or CMV assignments 20 times. In a later analysis, co-occurring TCRs were grouped using DBSCAN, and TCRdist sequence similarity was added for clustering within HLA-allele-positive subsets. Co-occurrence clustering excluded repertoires with fewer than 30,000 or more than 120,000 public chains, plus five with anomalous nucleotide sharing. Entries here come from immuneACCESS through TCRdb and include only in-frame sequences with V and J called. Some clones fail to appear in such tables; in the studies checked, an unresolved V gene covers under half of the shortfall, and the cause of the remainder is unknown. V and J calls and clone size come straight from that table; D and trimming were deduced from the DNA. The sample includes 200,000 or so clones, with around four fifths observed a single time. 1.5% to 2% of the sample is in the top ten clones.

The chain is encoded by TRBV6-1 joined to TRBJ2-4; no D gene call is confident. This sequence originates from a man aged 45-60 years in good health and CMV-seronegative. The sequenced material came from PBMCs. CDR3 sequence: CASSEPGLAKNIQYF. The DNA is as follows: TGTGCCAGCAGTGAGCCCGGTCTAGCCAAAAACATTCAGTACTTC.